One and the same sample provided the 32 T cell receptor beta chains below, sequenced in a study of blood T cell repertoires in COVID-19. TCRdb's copy holds only in-frame clones and misses some; the assay was immunoSEQ multiplex PCR. In the table there are about 190,000 clones, 82% of which are singletons. Sample: peripheral blood. The receptors originated from a woman aged 55-69 years with COVID-19, enrolled during active disease.

Comments on this clone: This same CDR3 is encoded by further DNA sequences in the sample. The V and J genes are TRBV5-4 and TRBJ2-5, with 7 bases identical to TRBD2. V dropped 0 bases and J dropped 4; count of bases not matched to a gene: 0. Germline V gives CDR1 SGHNT, CDR2 YYREEE (reference sequence). The CDR3 contains 13 residues. The DNA of the CDR3 is TGTGCCAGCAGCTTGGCGGGGGGAGAGACCCAGTACTTC. Encoded protein: CASSLAGGETQYF.

The chain joins TRBV7-8 to TRBJ1-6, with a tentative D call TRBD1 (6 bases). Germline CDR1 reads SGHVS; CDR2 reads FQNEAQ. The CDR3 contains 15 residues. V lost 4 bases, J lost 7 bases, and 14 bases lay in between. Written as DNA, the CDR3 is TGTGCCAGCAGCTCTGGGGGGGGCGGGAATTCACCCCTCCACTTT. Translated: CASSSGGGGNSPLHF.

The chain is built from TRBV14 and TRBJ1-6, with unresolved D. This CDR3 is built from 14 residues. Germline V lookup: CDR1 SGHDN, CDR2 FVKESK. The V gene lost 1 base and the J gene lost 5 bases, with 6 bases spanning the gap. CDR3 loop: CASSQALDNSPLHF. In nucleotides, the CDR3 is TGTGCCAGCAGCCAAGCCCTAGATAATTCACCCCTCCACTTT.

This rearrangement joins TRBV19 to TRBJ2-7; 8 bases fit TRBD2. Germline CDR1 reads LNHDA; CDR2 reads SQIVND (reference sequence). This CDR3 contains 15 residues. V shed 8 bases, J shed 0 bases, and the junction held 9 bases outside the gene matches. The CDR3 loop reads CASCETSDTSYEQYF. The CDR3 coding sequence is TGTGCCAGTTGTGAGACTAGCGATACCTCCTACGAGCAGTACTTC.

The rearrangement joins TRBV5-1 to TRBJ1-1, with D hard to call. The germline V and J ends were trimmed by 3 bases and 1 base, with 16 bases remaining between them. This CDR3 is 16 amino acids long. Germline CDR1 is SGHRS and CDR2 is YFSETQ. CDR3 loop: CASSYLLGSRNTEAFF. Here the CDR3 DNA reads TGCGCCAGCAGCTATCTCTTGGGGAGTCGGAACACTGAAGCTTTCTTT.

In its sample, this clone was seen once. The V and J genes are TRBV5-1 and TRBJ1-2; 9 bases are a match to TRBD1. Germline CDR1 is SGHRS and CDR2 is YFSETQ. V trimming: 7 bases; J trimming: 5 bases; junction bases outside the gene matches: 12. The CDR3 runs to 15 residues. CDR3 sequence: CASGPGTGNHYGYTF. CDR3 nucleotides: TGCGCCAGCGGTCCCGGGACAGGGAACCATTATGGCTACACCTTC.

J is TRBJ2-7 and V is TRBV7-9; 8 nucleotides agree with TRBD1. The J segment lost 4 bases and the V segment lost 8 bases, leaving 13 bases of the junction unmatched. CDR1 is SEHNR, CDR2 FQNEAQ, per germline (reference sequence). This CDR3 comprises 15 residues. The CDR3 region has the DNA TGTGCCAGCTCGAAATCGGACAGGGAAGCGTACGAGCAGTACTTC. The encoded protein is CASSKSDREAYEQYF.

This chain links TRBV12-3 or TRBV12-4 with TRBJ1-2; no definite D call. Between the trimmed V and J ends, which lost 3 bases and 7 bases, there was a span of 9 bases. The CDR3 contains 12 residues. The CDR3 DNA reads TGTGCCAGCAGTTTGCAGGAATCTGGCTACACCTTC. Translating it yields CASSLQESGYTF.

Details on this clone: It may be a read error: a sequence one base away is much more abundant. Other DNA sequences of this sample code for an identical CDR3. The rearrangement uses TRBV7-3 and TRBJ2-2; 7 bases match TRBD1. This CDR3 has 17 residues. The V gene's germline CDR1 is SGHTA and CDR2 FQGTGA. The ends lost 2 bases at V and 8 bases at J; junction bases unmatched: 14. CDR3 amino acids: CASSLPGMRGPVGELFF. CDR3 nucleotides: TGTGCCAGCAGCTTACCGGGGATGAGGGGGCCGGTTGGGGAGCTGTTTTTT.

V gene TRBV9 combines with J gene TRBJ2-5; TRBD2 matches 10 bases. V lost 0 bases to trimming and J lost 4 bases; unmatched junction nucleotides: 3. Germline CDR1 SGDLS, CDR2 YYNGEE. This CDR3 comprises 15 residues. CDR3 DNA: TGTGCCAGCAGCGTAGGGGTAGCGGGGGGAGAGACCCAGTACTTC. Protein sequence: CASSVGVAGGETQYF.

Here the CDR3 reads CASSLAPQGSYNEQFF. Here the CDR3 DNA reads TGTGCCAGCAGCTTGGCCCCACAGGGGTCCTACAATGAGCAGTTCTTC. V and J are TRBV5-5 and TRBJ2-1; 7 nucleotides line up with TRBD1. Trimming cost V 0 bases and J 1 base; bases outside gene matches: 4. This CDR3 is 16 amino acids long. CDR1 SGHKS and CDR2 YYEKEE come from the germline V gene (reference sequence).

This rearrangement joins TRBV20-1 to TRBJ2-5; D ambiguous. Trimming removed 6 bases from V and 5 bases from J, with 10 bases in between. The CDR3 contains 11 residues. CDR1 is DFQATT and CDR2 is SNEGSKA in the germline V gene (reference sequence). CDR3 DNA: TGCAGTGCCACTCTACTGGAGACCCAGTACTTC. Residues: CSATLLETQYF.

The chain uses TRBV6-5 and TRBJ2-7; TRBD2 agrees at 11 bases. Germline lookup yields CDR1 MNHEY and CDR2 SVGAGI. The CDR3 contains 15 residues. Germline trimming cut 7 bases from V and 0 bases from J; bases unmatched to any gene: 5. Written as DNA, the CDR3 is TGTGCCAGCACCCCTAGCGGGAGGTGCTCCTACGAGCAGTACTTC. It codes for CASTPSGRCSYEQYF.

This rearrangement joins TRBV30 to TRBJ1-2; 7 bases match TRBD1. CDR3 size: 15 residues. Germline CDR1 and CDR2: GTSNPN and SVGIG (reference sequence). The V and J ends lost 8 bases and 5 bases, in that order; junction bases with no gene match: 17. CDR3 nucleotides: TGTGCCCTAAACGGCGGACAGGTGGGCTCGTATGGCTACACCTTC. The encoded protein is CALNGGQVGSYGYTF.

CDR3 in amino acids: CAISFDWSKETQYF. The CDR3 nucleotides are TGTGCCATCAGTTTTGACTGGAGTAAAGAGACCCAGTACTTC. The rearrangement joins TRBV10-3 to TRBJ2-5; D call uncertain. The CDR3 spans 14 residues. Germline V gives CDR1 ENHRY, CDR2 SYGVKD. The ends were cut back, 5 bases at V and 3 bases at J, with 13 bases in the middle.

V and J are TRBV6-2 or TRBV6-3 and TRBJ1-6; tentative D call: TRBD1 (5 bases). The CDR3 extends over 15 amino acids. Trimming shortened V by 5 bases and J by 5 bases, and 13 bases separated the two germline ends. Germline V gene sequence: CDR1 MNHEY, CDR2 SVGEGT. DNA for the CDR3: TGTGCCAGCAGTCCCCAGGGCAACAATAATTCACCCCTCCACTTT. It translates to CASSPQGNNNSPLHF.

The chain combines TRBV7-8 with TRBJ2-5; 13 bases are shared with TRBD2. V lost 4 bases, J lost 5 bases, and 4 bases stayed unmatched. Germline CDR1 SGHVS, CDR2 FQNEAQ. The CDR3 spans 15 residues. The chain's CDR3 is CASSWTSGGGETQYF. CDR3 in DNA: TGTGCCAGCAGCTGGACTAGCGGGGGCGGGGAGACCCAGTACTTC. The full variable domain, with the rest looked up from reference TRBV7-8 and TRBJ2-5, is GAGVSQSPRYKVAKRGQDVALRCDPISGHVSLFWYQQALGQGPEFLTYFQNEAQLDKSGLPSDRFFAERPEGSVSTLKIQRTQQEDSAVYLCASSWTSGGGETQYFGPGTRLLVL.

The rearrangement uses TRBV11-2 and TRBJ2-3; 12 bases are shared with TRBD1. Germline-derived CDR1 and CDR2 are SGHAT and FQNNGV. The CDR3 sequence is 15 residues long. V was clipped by 6 bases and J by 6 bases; unmatched bases: 7. As DNA, the CDR3 is TGTGCCAGCAGTTTCGGGACAGGGGGCTCGGATACGCAGTATTTT. This gives the protein CASSFGTGGSDTQYF. Supplemented by reference TRBV11-2 and TRBJ2-3, the full variable domain reads EAGVAQSPRYKIIEKRQSVAFWCNPISGHATLYWYQQILGQGPKLLIQFQNNGVVDDSQLPKDRFSAERLKGVDSTLKIQPAKLEDSAVYLCASSFGTGGSDTQYFGPGTRLTVL.

J is TRBJ2-1 and V is TRBV4-3, with 7 bases lining up with TRBD2. The CDR3 loop spans 16 amino acids. The V segment lost 1 base and the J segment 1 base; nucleotides outside the gene matches: 4. CDR1 and CDR2 from the germline V gene are LGHNA and YSLEER. DNA for the CDR3: TGCGCCAGCAGCCAAGCGGCTAGCGGTTCCTACAATGAGCAGTTCTTC. Translation gives CASSQAASGSYNEQFF.

This clone has only one observation. This sequence joins TRBV5-1 and TRBJ2-7, with TRBD2 identical over 14 bases. CDR3 length: 14 amino acids. V shed 3 bases, J shed 4 bases, and the junction held 0 bases outside the gene matches. CDR1 is SGHRS and CDR2 is YFSETQ in the germline V gene. The DNA for the CDR3 is TGCGCCAGCAGCTGGACTAGCGGGAGGTACGAGCAGTACTTC. This encodes CASSWTSGRYEQYF.

About this clone: The junction and the germline gene differ at one end; a read error may be behind it. The chain couples TRBV5-1 to TRBJ2-3, with D possibly being TRBD2 (5 bases). CDR1 SGHRS and CDR2 YFSETQ come from the germline V gene. CDR3 length: 15 amino acids. CDR3 sequence reads: CASSVQVASTDTQYF. CDR3 nucleotides: TGCGCCAGCAGCGTGCAGGTAGCGAGCACAGATACACAGTATTTT. Supplemented by reference TRBV5-1 and TRBJ2-3, the full variable domain reads KAGVTQTPRYLIKTRGQQVTLSCSPISGHRSVSWYQQTPGQGLQFLFEYFSETQRNKGNFPGRFSGRQFSNSRSEMNVSTLELGDSALYLCASSVQVASTDTQYFGPGTRLTVL.

V and J are TRBV7-9 and TRBJ2-7; perhaps TRBD1 as D (6 bases). CDR1 SEHNR and CDR2 FQNEAQ come from the germline V gene (reference sequence). Between the trimmed V and J ends, which lost 3 bases and 3 bases, there was a span of 12 bases. This CDR3 comprises 14 residues. The chain's CDR3 is CASSFQTGGYEQYF. The CDR3 region has the DNA TGTGCCAGCAGCTTCCAGACAGGCGGCTACGAGCAGTACTTC.

This rearrangement joins TRBV25-1 to TRBJ2-7; 8 nucleotides match TRBD1. J lost 4 bases, V lost 2 bases, and 10 bases had no gene match. Germline assignment: CDR1 MGHDK and CDR2 SYGVNS. This CDR3 has 16 residues. Here the CDR3 DNA reads TGTGCCAGCAGTGAACACCCCGGGACAGGCCGATACGAGCAGTACTTC. This sequence encodes CASSEHPGTGRYEQYF.

This rearrangement joins TRBV7-9 to TRBJ2-7, with a possible D match to TRBD1 (5 bases). The length of the CDR3 is 14 residues. V shed 5 bases and J shed 1 base, with 12 bases lying between them. CDR1 is SEHNR, CDR2 FQNEAQ, per germline (reference sequence). The CDR3 is CASSPSGASYEQYV. CDR3 DNA: TGTGCCAGCAGCCCCAGTGGGGCGTCCTACGAGCAGTACGTC.

This clone was counted between two and nine times. V is TRBV11-3 and J is TRBJ2-1; no clear D gene. Germline values: CDR1 SGHNT, CDR2 YENEEA. The CDR3 consists of 13 residues. Trimming took off 0 bases at V and 5 bases at J, with 5 bases between the two ends. CDR3: CASSLDRDNEQFF. The CDR3 nucleotides are TGTGCCAGCAGCTTAGATCGAGACAATGAGCAGTTCTTC.

The V gene is TRBV5-1, the J gene TRBJ2-6, with 8 bases identical to TRBD1. The CDR3 totals 15 residues. J was trimmed by 4 bases and V by 7 bases; bases with no gene match: 7. CDR1 SGHRS and CDR2 YFSETQ come from the germline V gene. This CDR3 is CASDRGNTGANVLTF. The CDR3 DNA sequence: TGCGCCAGCGACAGGGGTAATACGGGGGCCAACGTCCTGACTTTC.

Notes on this clone: In the same sample, other DNA sequences code for this CDR3. The J gene is TRBJ1-4, the V gene TRBV4-1, with 9 bases that match TRBD1. Germline V gene data show CDR1 as MGHRA and CDR2 as YSYEKL. The CDR3 runs 14 residues. Trimming took 3 bases from V and 4 from J; bases not matched to a gene: 0. This chain's CDR3 is CASSQGQGNEKLFF. Written as DNA, the CDR3 is TGCGCCAGCAGCCAGGGACAGGGTAATGAAAAACTGTTTTTT.

This clone has just one count. This chain links TRBV6-5 with TRBJ1-1, with TRBD1 as a possible D gene (5 bases). This CDR3 has 14 amino acids. The ends were cut back, 7 bases at V and 6 bases at J, with 18 bases in the middle. The germline gives CDR1 MNHEY, CDR2 SVGAGI. CDR3 nucleotide sequence: TGTGCCAGCATAGAGTTTGTCGGGACTCCTGAAGCTTTCTTT. It is translated as CASIEFVGTPEAFF.

The gene calls are TRBV10-1 and TRBJ1-3; D is possibly TRBD1 (5 bases). Germline assignment: CDR1 WNHNN and CDR2 SYGVQD (reference sequence). The V end lost 1 base, the J end lost 1 base, and 11 bases lay between the germline ends. The CDR3 length is 16 residues. The CDR3, as DNA: TGCGCCAGCAGTGAGTGGACAAGGACGTCTGGAAACACCATATATTTT. This codes for CASSEWTRTSGNTIYF.

This clone was detected once. The chain employs TRBV5-6 and TRBJ1-6; D gene unclear. This CDR3 contains 15 residues. Trimming removed 3 bases from V and 8 bases from J, with 15 bases in between. Per the germline V gene, CDR1 is SGHDT and CDR2 is YYEEEE. The CDR3 DNA reads as TGTGCCAGCAGCTCTCCTTTGACACTTGATTCACCCCTCCACTTT. Translation gives CASSSPLTLDSPLHF.

This clone was picked up one time. V is TRBV19 and J is TRBJ2-1; 10 nucleotides align to TRBD1. Losses at the gene ends were 5 bases for V and 6 bases for J; bases not matched to a gene: 7. Germline V lookup: CDR1 LNHDA, CDR2 SQIVND (reference sequence). The CDR3 contains 15 residues. The CDR3 protein is CASSPQRQGANEQFF. The DNA of the CDR3 is TGTGCCAGTAGTCCCCAAAGACAGGGGGCCAATGAGCAGTTCTTC.

The V gene is TRBV2, the J gene TRBJ1-1, with TRBD1 matching over 8 bases. CDR3 size: 13 residues. Unmatched junction bases numbered 3, after V lost 3 bases and J lost 6 bases. Looked up from germline, CDR1 is SNHLY and CDR2 is FYNNEI. The CDR3 DNA reads TGTGCCAGCAGTGAGGACAGGGATGCTGAAGCTTTCTTT. Protein sequence: CASSEDRDAEAFF.